A single sample gave rise to the 10 T cell receptor beta chains below, sequenced in a study of blood T cell repertoires in COVID-19. Only in-frame clones appear in the TCRdb table, and some are missing; sequencing was by immunoSEQ multiplex PCR. The sample consists of approximately 290,000 clones, 80% to 90% of them appearing once. Input material: PBMCs or T cells enriched from blood (not recorded which). These receptors originate from a woman in her thirties who had recovered from COVID-19.

The rearrangement links TRBV29-1 to TRBJ2-1, with 7 bases matching TRBD2. The CDR3 spans 13 residues. The V segment lost 2 bases and the J segment 15 bases; nucleotides outside the gene matches: 13. Germline V gene data show CDR1 as SQVTM and CDR2 as ANQGSEA. The CDR3: CSVESPLTSQAFF. As DNA, the CDR3 is TGCAGCGTTGAAAGTCCCCTGACTAGCCAGGCGTTCTTC.

This clone showed up just once. The rearrangement uses TRBV4-1 and TRBJ1-3, with D hard to call. V was trimmed by 0 bases and J by 1 base, leaving 13 bases between them. This CDR3 comprises 17 residues. The germline V gene has CDR1 MGHRA and CDR2 YSYEKL. As DNA, the CDR3 is TGCGCCAGCAGCCAAGATGGGCGGGGAGGGTCTGGAAACACCATATATTTT. Protein: CASSQDGRGGSGNTIYF.

The J gene is TRBJ1-2, the V gene TRBV28; the D is unclear. Germline V gives CDR1 MDHEN, CDR2 SYDVKM. The CDR3 runs to 15 residues. V lost 3 bases, J lost 2 bases, and 13 bases lay in between. The CDR3 sequence is CASSLPIARNYGYTF. In nucleotides, the CDR3 is TGTGCCAGCAGTTTGCCCATCGCCAGGAACTATGGCTACACCTTC.

A single count supports this clone. The chain combines TRBV15 with TRBJ1-5; the match to TRBD1 covers 7 bases. The CDR3 loop spans 17 amino acids. V trimming: 3 bases; J trimming: 1 base; junction bases outside the gene matches: 9. Per the germline V gene, CDR1 is LNHNV and CDR2 is YYDKDF (reference sequence). CDR3 amino acids: CATSSYTGAGSNQPQHF. DNA of the CDR3: TGTGCCACCAGCAGCTATACAGGGGCTGGGAGCAATCAGCCCCAGCATTTT. The full variable domain, its missing parts supplied by reference TRBV15 and TRBJ1-5, is DAMVIQNPRYQVTQFGKPVTLSCSQTLNHNVMYWYQQKSSQAPKLLFHYYDKDFNNEADTPDNFQSRRPNTSFCFLDIRSPGLGDTAMYLCATSSYTGAGSNQPQHFGDGTRLSIL.

This rearrangement joins TRBV27 to TRBJ2-2, with a possible D match to TRBD1 (5 bases). The CDR3 is 14 amino acids. With 8 bases removed from V and 2 bases from J, the gap between germline ends came to 12 bases. Germline assignment: CDR1 MNHEY and CDR2 SMNVEV (reference sequence). The CDR3 DNA reads as TGTGCCAGCTTGGCAGGGTTTAACACCGGGGAGCTGTTTTTT. Encoded protein: CASLAGFNTGELFF.

This chain joins TRBV3-1 (or the pseudogene TRBV3-2) and TRBJ1-2; 8 nucleotides line up with TRBD1. The CDR3 loop spans 15 amino acids. Germline V gene data show CDR1 as LGHDT and CDR2 as YNNKEL (reference sequence). V gave up 5 bases and J gave up 8 bases; unmatched junction bases: 13. CDR3 region: CASSSSTQGAVGYTF. The CDR3 DNA sequence: TGTGCCAGCAGCTCCTCAACCCAGGGGGCGGTAGGCTACACCTTC.

The rearrangement uses TRBV10-2 and TRBJ2-3; 9 bases map to TRBD2. Germline CDR1 and CDR2: WSHSY and SAAADI. CDR3 length: 15 amino acids. V was clipped by 3 bases and J by 4 bases; unmatched bases: 5. The CDR3, as DNA: TGCGCCAGCAGTGACCTAGCGGGAAGGGCAGATACGCAGTATTTT. It specifies CASSDLAGRADTQYF.

The rearrangement links TRBV28 to TRBJ2-3; D is possibly TRBD2 (6 bases). Per the germline V gene, CDR1 is MDHEN and CDR2 is SYDVKM. The CDR3 extends over 16 amino acids. V lost 4 bases, J lost 3 bases, and 17 bases lay in between. The chain's CDR3 is CASSWGLEGRTDTQYF. The CDR3 nucleotides read TGTGCCAGCAGTTGGGGGTTGGAGGGAAGGACAGATACGCAGTATTTT.

The V and J genes are TRBV7-9 and TRBJ2-1, with 11 positions matching TRBD2. The germline gives CDR1 SEHNR, CDR2 FQNEAQ (reference sequence). With 7 bases clipped from V and 0 bases from J, the junction kept 14 bases outside the gene matches. The CDR3 totals 19 residues. The CDR3 DNA is TGTGCCAGCACCACGTGGCTAGCGGGAGGCAGAAGCTCCTACAATGAGCAGTTCTTC. This gives the protein CASTTWLAGGRSSYNEQFF.

Written as DNA, the CDR3 is TGCAGCGTTGACAAGGGAGGCACTGAAGCTTTCTTT. It encodes CSVDKGGTEAFF. The chain joins TRBV29-1 to TRBJ1-1; D is unresolved. V shed 3 bases and J shed 4 bases, with 9 bases lying between them. The germline CDR1 and CDR2 sequences are SQVTM and ANQGSEA. The CDR3 runs 12 residues.